The next 26 T cell receptor beta chains were all read from a single sample in a study of tumor-infiltrating lymphocytes in primary liver carcinoma. A primer matching the constant region was used to make TCR beta cDNA from approximately 0.45 ug of total RNA. Library construction for TCR beta comprised three nested multiplex PCR rounds performed with slightly modified ARM-PCR. Running 9 to 10 cycles apiece, the first two PCR rounds relied on TRBV1-TRBV30 forward primers together with a C-beta reverse primer. TCRdb used MiXCR to reprocess the multiplex PCR reads, holding one entry per CDR3 protein. The table records hundreds of thousands of distinct CDR3 sequences, 65% of them present only once. Extraction also yielded germline DNA, while blood RNA was obtained from unsorted whole blood. Sample: peripheral blood. The receptors originated from a man aged 40-55 years with primary liver carcinoma and hepatitis B virus infection.

This clonotype was recorded once. The junction differs from germline at one of its ends, possibly a read error. This sequence joins TRBV5-1 and TRBJ2-5; weak D call: TRBD2 (5 bases). Germline V CDR1 and CDR2: SGHRS, YFSETQ. CDR3 length: 14 amino acids. CDR3 in DNA: TGCGCCAACAGCTACGGACTGACCCAAGAGACCCAGTACTTC. This gives the protein CANSYGLTQETQYF.

A note on this clonotype: One end of the junction varies from germline; a read error may be responsible. The chain's CDR3 is CASSLIGHGNEQSF. CDR3 nucleotides: TGTGCCAGCAGCTTAATCGGGCATGGGAATGAGCAGTCCTTC. The chain is built from TRBV7-9 and TRBJ2-1; D unclear. There are 14 residues in the CDR3. Germline lookup yields CDR1 SEHNR and CDR2 FQNEAQ (reference sequence).

This clonotype was picked up many times. The genes are TRBV6-5 and TRBJ2-3; 9 nucleotides match TRBD2. Losses at the gene ends were 6 bases for V and 5 bases for J; bases not matched to a gene: 12. The CDR3 loop spans 16 amino acids. The V gene's germline CDR1 is MNHEY and CDR2 SVGAGI. The CDR3 here is CASSQEESGRLDTQYF. The CDR3 DNA reads as TGTGCCAGCAGCCAGGAAGAGAGCGGGAGGTTAGATACGCAGTATTTT.

Note on this clonotype: The final CDR3 position lacks the conserved phenylalanine or tryptophan, pointing to a likely read error. The rearrangement joins TRBV10-3 to TRBJ2-1, with D perhaps TRBD2 (6 bases). The CDR3 has 15 residues. The germline V and J ends were trimmed by 8 bases and 4 bases, with 18 bases remaining between them. Germline CDR1 ENHRY, CDR2 SYGVKD. The CDR3 here is CAIGNGRASYNEQFL. CDR3 DNA: TGTGCCATCGGGAACGGGAGAGCCTCTTACAATGAGCAGTTCTTA.

This chain uses TRBV5-1 with TRBJ2-1, with 8 nucleotides matching TRBD2. The V gene's germline CDR1 is SGHRS and CDR2 YFSETQ. The CDR3 length is 15 residues. After removal of 4 bases from V and 5 bases from J, the junction contained 8 bases not matched to a gene. As DNA, the CDR3 is TGCGCCAGCAGCCCCCTAGCGGGCTTAAACAATGAGCAGTTCTTC. Protein product: CASSPLAGLNNEQFF.

This clonotype was counted many times. The chain combines TRBV4-2 with TRBJ2-5, with 10 bases fitting TRBD2. Germline CDR1 LGHNA, CDR2 YNFKEQ. V shed 0 bases, J shed 5 bases, and the junction held 3 bases outside the gene matches. This CDR3 is 15 amino acids long. CDR3 loop: CASSQDLAGDETQYF. The CDR3, as DNA: TGTGCCAGCAGCCAAGATCTAGCGGGAGATGAGACCCAGTACTTC.

Points on this clonotype: It is likely a read error, because the conserved phenylalanine at the end of the CDR3 is missing. Because the CDR3's place on the DNA is in doubt, the DNA is left out and the CDR3 is given as listed by TCRdb. The chain has TRBV6-1 and TRBJ2-3; TRBD1 is the table's D call and was not checked against the DNA. CDR1 and CDR2 from the germline V gene are MNHNS and SASEGT. Including both end residues, the CDR3 is 12 amino acids long. CDR3 sequence: CASRSPGYTQCL.

J is TRBJ2-7 and V is TRBV6-1, with 11 bases fitting TRBD1. Germline-derived CDR1 and CDR2 are MNHNS and SASEGT. This CDR3 region has 13 residues. In DNA, the CDR3 is TGTACGATACGGACAGGGGGCATGTACGAGCAGTACTTC. Encoded protein: CTIRTGGMYEQYF.

Note on this clonotype: This sequence may be a read error, since a much larger clone differs from it by one base. The chain employs TRBV5-4 and TRBJ2-5; no clear D gene. The germline CDR1 and CDR2 sequences are SGHNT and YYREEE (reference sequence). V was shortened by 1 base and J by 5 bases, with 15 bases between the two germline ends. CDR3 length equals 15 residues. CDR3 sequence reads: CASSLSGNLYETQYF. CDR3 in DNA: TGTGCCAGCAGCTTGTCTGGGAATTTGTACGAGACCCAGTACTTC.

A note on this clonotype: One end of the junction does not line up with germline, which may come from a read error. The rearrangement uses TRBV5-1 and TRBJ1-1; TRBD1 matches 7 bases. The length of the CDR3 is 15 residues. CDR1 SGHRS and CDR2 YFSETQ come from the germline V gene. CDR3 sequence: CASSSSGTANTEALF. CDR3 nucleotides: TGCGCCAGCAGCTCATCCGGGACAGCGAACACCGAAGCTTTATTT.

The chain has TRBV11-2 and TRBJ2-7, with D possibly being TRBD1 or TRBD2 (5 bases each). Trimming removed 3 bases at V and 8 bases at J, with 23 bases between. The CDR3 runs to 16 residues. CDR1 is SGHAT and CDR2 is FQNNGV in the germline V gene. DNA of the CDR3: TGTGCCAGCAGCTTGTGGAGCGGAAGGGGTCTCCACAAGCAGTACTTC. Translated: CASSLWSGRGLHKQYF.

Remarks on this clonotype: Since a much larger clone is just one base distant, this may be a read error. The chain couples TRBV12-3 or TRBV12-4 to TRBJ2-1, with D tentatively TRBD2 (5 bases). V was trimmed by 4 bases and J by 6 bases, leaving 10 bases between them. The CDR3 is made up of 13 amino acids. CDR3 nucleotide sequence: TGTGCCAGCAGTTGGGGAGACTTCAATGAGCAGTTCTTC. As protein: CASSWGDFNEQFF.

Details on this clonotype: A read error may explain this, as a much larger clone is one base away. No conserved phenylalanine or tryptophan is present at the end of the CDR3, so a read error is the likely explanation. This sequence joins TRBV4-1 and TRBJ2-2; D is perhaps TRBD2 (7 bases). Germline V gene sequence: CDR1 MGHRA, CDR2 YSYEKL. Trimming left V 0 bases short and J 7 bases short, with 18 bases between. This CDR3 spans 17 amino acids. CDR3 sequence reads: CASSQDARGAQSGELFL. The CDR3 DNA sequence: TGCGCCAGCAGCCAAGACGCTCGGGGGGCGCAAAGCGGGGAGCTGTTTCTT.

On this clonotype itself: One end of the junction is discordant with germline, which a read error may explain. The J gene is TRBJ2-3, the V gene TRBV5-6, with TRBD2 matching over 7 bases. CDR3 length: 15 residues. The germline V gene encodes CDR1 SGHDT and CDR2 YYEEEE. CDR3 loop: CANSSGTTGTDTQYF. In nucleotides, the CDR3 is TGTGCCAACAGCTCCGGGACTACCGGAACAGATACGCAGTATTTT.

A remark on this clonotype: The conserved final phenylalanine or tryptophan is absent from the CDR3, which likely points to a read error. V usage is TRBV7-9 and J usage is TRBJ2-3; D remains ambiguous. The CDR3 loop spans 15 amino acids. Looked up from germline, CDR1 is SEHNR and CDR2 is FQNEAQ (reference sequence). Trimming removed 6 bases at V and 3 bases at J, with 16 bases between. The CDR3 coding sequence is TGTGCCAGCAGTTCTGGTCCTGCAGGAACAGATACGCAGTATCTT. Translating it yields CASSSGPAGTDTQYL.

As for this clonotype: At one boundary the junction diverges from the germline segment, which might be a read error. The chain joins TRBV11-3 to TRBJ2-6, with a weak D call TRBD1 (5 bases). Germline V gene sequence: CDR1 SGHNT, CDR2 YENEEA. This CDR3 comprises 16 residues. Here the CDR3 DNA reads TGTGCCAGCAGCCCTCACGGCATCTCTGGGGCCAACCTCCTGACTTTC. Its protein product is CASSPHGISGANLLTF. The whole variable domain, filled in from reference TRBV11-3 and TRBJ2-6, reads EAGVVQSPRYKIIEKKQPVAFWCNPISGHNTLYWYLQNLGQGPELLIRYENEEAVDDSQLPKDRFSAERLKGVDSTLKIQPAELGDSAVYLCASSPHGISGANLLTFGAGSRLTVL.

This clonotype was counted a single time. This chain uses TRBV5-1 with TRBJ2-3; D possibly uses TRBD1 or TRBD2 (5 bases each). V lost 3 bases, J lost 8 bases, and 16 bases lay in between. Germline assignment: CDR1 SGHRS and CDR2 YFSETQ. The length of the CDR3 is 14 residues. CDR3 nucleotides: TGCGCCAGCAGCTCGACCGGGACGGCGGGTACGCAGTATTTT. Translated: CASSSTGTAGTQYF.

This chain uses TRBV7-9 with TRBJ1-6; 9 bases fit TRBD1. Looked up from germline, CDR1 is SEHNR and CDR2 is FQNEAQ (reference sequence). V shed 5 bases, J shed 6 bases, and the junction held 2 bases outside the gene matches. The CDR3 contains 14 residues. CDR3 in DNA: TGTGCCAGCAGCCTGGACAGGGGTAATTCACCCCTCCACTTT. It codes for CASSLDRGNSPLHF.

This clonotype was picked up a small number of times. This clone may be a read error of a much larger clone one base away. The chain uses TRBV6-5 and TRBJ2-3; D is unclear. The length of the CDR3 is 11 residues. Germline CDR1 is MNHEY and CDR2 is SVGAGI. The CDR3 DNA follows: TGTGCCAGTGGTGAATGGGATACGCGGTATTTT. Residues: CASGEWDTRYF.

A word on this clonotype: A much larger clone differs by one base, so this may be a read error. J is TRBJ1-4 and V is TRBV30; TRBD1 aligns across 7 bases. The CDR3 sequence is 14 residues long. Trimming cost V 4 bases and J 6 bases; bases outside gene matches: 8. CDR1 and CDR2 from the germline V gene are GTSNPN and SVGIG (reference sequence). The CDR3 DNA is TGTGCCTGGACGAAGAGGGGGCGAGATGAAAAACTGTTTTTT. Residues: CAWTKRGRDEKLFF.

In this sample, this clonotype turned up many times. The CDR3 loop reads CASSLAGTPTYEQYF. The DNA for the CDR3 is TGTGCCAGCAGCTTAGCTGGGACCCCAACCTACGAGCAGTACTTC. The chain recombines TRBV11-2 with TRBJ2-7, with D possibly called TRBD1 or TRBD2 (5 bases each). V was trimmed by 1 base and J by 2 bases, leaving 12 bases between them. This CDR3 has 15 residues. Per the germline V gene, CDR1 is SGHAT and CDR2 is FQNNGV.

The rearrangement joins TRBV4-1 to TRBJ2-7, with a possible D match to TRBD2 (6 bases). The length of the CDR3 is 13 residues. V lost 0 bases to trimming and J lost 7 bases, with 10 bases between them. CDR1 is MGHRA, CDR2 YSYEKL, per germline. The CDR3 DNA is TGCGCCAGCAGCCAAGACCGGGAGCGGGAGCAGTACTTC. Translated, it gives CASSQDREREQYF.

Regarding this clonotype: A single base separates this from a much larger clone, so it may be a read error. V is TRBV6-1 and J is TRBJ2-7; a weak D match, TRBD2 (6 bases). V dropped 5 bases and J dropped 4 bases, with 18 bases sitting between them. Germline lookup yields CDR1 MNHNS and CDR2 SASEGT. The CDR3 loop spans 15 amino acids. CDR3 region: CASSFKDGRGYEQYF. CDR3 coding DNA: TGTGCCAGCAGTTTCAAGGACGGGAGAGGTTACGAGCAGTACTTC.

CDR3 sequence reads: CASSLLVVGGGDTQYF. CDR3 coding DNA: TGTGCCAGCAGCCTCTTAGTAGTGGGAGGGGGGGATACGCAGTATTTT. J is TRBJ2-3 and V is TRBV5-5, with TRBD2 as a possible D gene (7 bases). The V and J ends lost 4 bases and 6 bases respectively, with 21 bases between them. Germline assignment: CDR1 SGHKS and CDR2 YYEKEE (reference sequence). The CDR3 loop spans 16 amino acids.

V gene TRBV11-2 combines with J gene TRBJ2-1, with D perhaps TRBD1 (5 bases). This CDR3 region has 16 residues. CDR1 is SGHAT and CDR2 is FQNNGV in the germline V gene. V was pared by 5 bases and J by 5 bases, with 19 bases between. CDR3 sequence: CASSRKQARSHNEQFF. For the CDR3, the DNA is TGTGCCAGCAGCCGCAAACAGGCTCGATCCCACAATGAGCAGTTCTTC.

Details on this clonotype: This may be a read error, as it is one base from a much larger clone. CDR3 loop: CASSEPPSGGYAF. The CDR3 region has the DNA TGTGCCAGCAGTGAACCTCCCTCGGGCGGCTACGCCTTC. The genes are TRBV6-1 and TRBJ1-2; D not resolved. Per the germline V gene, CDR1 is MNHNS and CDR2 is SASEGT. The CDR3 is 13 residues long.